This T cell receptor beta chain was captured in a study of long-term antiretroviral therapy in people with HIV (dated by TCRdb to between 2020 and 2023). Notes on the research overall: The earliest samples were collected roughly a decade before the 2015 WHO recommendation for immediate ART, at a time when ART was usually postponed until CD4 counts fell. A retrospective serial study tested whether changes in peripheral blood TRB repertoire composition and diversity were associated with ART initiation and durable HIV suppression. From some 27 adults with confirmed HIV infection, the cohort provided under 200 cryopreserved PBMC samples, gathered serially across a mean of around 6 years (range 1-12). About 35% of the 30 participants with HIV were female. No cross-contamination during QIAcube processing was seen in test extractions of a monoclonal T-cell line run alongside around 34 polyclonal samples.

Trimming leaves V shorter by 0 bases and J shorter by 5 bases, with the junction holding 7 bases beyond the gene matches. Its CDR3 holds 17 amino acids, cysteine through phenylalanine. Just the 51-base CDR3 DNA is kept, in frame starting at base 1. CDR1 and CDR2 are drawn from the germline V gene: SGHDN, FVKESK. Paper-wide results and their limitations: Starting ART was linked to a significant rise in TRB diversity, yet even after long-term ART the diversity remained significantly lower than in transplant donor controls. Because PBMC availability was limited, only the TCR beta chain was sequenced, with no alpha chain pairing. No data were available on ART adherence, viral resistance or therapy changes, limiting inferences about post-ART repertoire changes. The samples span the years 2004 to 2017, and the ART regimens used at that time may not be as effective as current regimens. Expanded TRB clones identified before ART initiation dominated the repertoire at all time points, although this dominance fluctuated and declined in many PLHIV after ART. Narrower CDR3 length ranges were observed in HIV repertoires than in controls, and an antigen-experienced repertoire with only a slight naive shift after ART was suggested by the network structure. Because pre-ART samples had limited cell numbers, unsorted PBMC were profiled rather than sorted CD4+ and CD8+ T cells.

The immunoSEQ hsTCRB v3.0 assay was used at survey level resolution to sequence the TRB variable region. The target sequencing depth for TRB was about 40,000-55,000 T-cell genomes per sample. TRB libraries were pooled and sequenced on an Illumina MiSeq using a v3 150-cycle kit. On the study's bioinformatics: Repertoire analysis was run in R within a reproducible Nextflow workflow that covered QC, data transformation and analysis. Custom analyses were implemented in LymphoSeq2, an R package for AIRR-Seq data exploration. A few samples that produced fewer than 5000 total TRB sequences were removed, so approximately 170 HIV repertoires were analyzed. Among the approximately 200 retained HIV repertoires, some 57 were collected before ART initiation and approximately 130 were collected after ART initiation. Each repertoire was downsampled to 5000 TRB nucleotide sequences, and summary statistics were averaged across 100 downsampling iterations. TRB sequences were retained for analysis only if CDR3 regions of at least seven amino acids were present. Two measures captured diversity: a Shannon entropy-derived clonality score and the Gini coefficient. In the repertoire networks, any two of the top 5000 CDR3 amino acid sequences were linked whenever the two sequences differed by an edit distance of one. For TRB CDR3 amino acid sequences, GLIPH2 was used to predict antigen specificity groups and MHC restriction. To flag known CMV, EBV, HIV or tissue antigen associations, CDR3 amino acid sequences were matched against VDJdb and McPAS-TCR. Pre-ART, post-ART and control groups were compared with Wilcoxon signed-rank tests and Holm-Bonferroni correction. Here the immuneACCESS table is served through TCRdb, limited to in-frame sequences with V and J called. Missing clones are a known gap in these copies; in checked studies unresolved V genes cover under half, and the rest lacks a known reason. V, J and clone size are those of that table, while D and trimming were read from the DNA. The sample table shows about 35,000 clones, and approximately 74% are seen once. Under 4% of the sample belongs to the ten largest clones.

To be included, a participant needed at least one PBMC sample from before ART initiation plus at least two post-ART samples. Every participant with HIV received treatment in the United States of America. Cryopreserved samples of about 1-10 million PBMC were thawed and washed before DNA extraction. At the time of the earliest PBMC sample, participants with HIV were aged between roughly 20 and 54 years. PBMC samples from each participant spanned 1-4 timepoints before ART initiation and 2-8 timepoints after ART initiation, with a median of 7 samples. Serial HIV viral load, CD4+ T-cell count, ART history and demographic data were obtained for every participant. Using a Qiagen kit on a QIAcube, genomic DNA was extracted from unsorted PBMC, with samples processed in batches of 12. Of note for this clone: What antigen it recognizes has not been identified. Per-base quality was not reported, and no clone a single base away is much larger than it.

Recombination connected TRBV14 to TRBJ1-4, and 9 junctional nucleotides match TRBD1. This receptor was identified in a man aged 45 to 65 with HIV. The specimen was unsorted PBMCs, collected 3 years after starting antiretroviral therapy. Here is the DNA: TGTGCCAGCAGCCAAGAATACCGGACAGGGGTGAATGAAAAACTGTTTTTT. Translated, this is CASSQEYRTGVNEKLFF.